The T cell receptor beta chain under discussion was sequenced for a study of shared clonotypes between healthy human individuals. Study in general: Every donor yielded three CD4 naive, three CD4 memory, two CD8 naive and one CD8 memory plate. Overall study results and limits: Generation probability values for non-shared clonotypes were lower than those for clonotypes shared by all four donors.

On this clone itself: What it recognizes is unknown.

Germline CDR1 MNHNY, CDR2 SVGAGI (reference sequence). The CDR3 length is 13 residues. The ends were cut back, 7 bases at V and 2 bases at J, with 9 bases in the middle. From CD4+ cells came CD45RA+ naive and CD45RA-negative memory subsets. Some clones are missing from TCRdb's copy, which holds only in-frame ones; the method was immunoSEQ multiplex PCR. The table includes more than 2 million clones, 85% to 95% detected once. The V call is TRBV6-6, the J call TRBJ1-3; no reliable D call. The sequence came from a man aged 18 to 29 in good health. What was sequenced was naive CD4+ T cells sorted from blood. Stated subset: CD45RA+ positively selected. The chain's CDR3 is CASTTLTGNTIYF. CDR3 coding DNA: TGTGCCAGCACCACCCTAACTGGAAACACCATATATTTT.